Shown below are 29 T cell receptor beta chains from a single sample sequenced in a study of cytomegalovirus exposure and HLA in healthy donors. PCR primers comprised 60 Vbeta and 13 Jbeta primers. Data came from immunoSEQ multiplex PCR; TCRdb stores just in-frame clones and leaves some out. The repertoire holds about 270,000 clones, roughly 89% seen once, with less than 4.5% in the top ten. Sequenced: PBMCs. The receptors here all came from a man aged 40-50 years in good health and CMV-seropositive.

A few counts support this clone. The chain couples TRBV5-6 to TRBJ2-7; TRBD2 is a possible D gene (5 bases). Germline assignment: CDR1 SGHDT and CDR2 YYEEEE. The CDR3 is made up of 16 amino acids. V gave up 0 bases and J gave up 0 bases, with 13 bases separating them. The CDR3 nucleotides read TGTGCCAGCAGCTTGGTTGGCGGGCTAAGCTCCTACGAGCAGTACTTC. Amino acid sequence: CASSLVGGLSSYEQYF.

The V call is TRBV6-5, the J call TRBJ2-5; no firm D call. The CDR3 is 14 amino acids. V lost 2 bases to trimming and J lost 3 bases, with 10 bases between them. Germline lookup yields CDR1 MNHEY and CDR2 SVGAGI. CDR3 sequence (DNA): TGTGCCAGCAGTTACGTTAAAGAGGAAGAGACCCAGTACTTC. It is translated as CASSYVKEEETQYF.

The gene calls are TRBV15 and TRBJ2-2; D might be TRBD1 (6 bases). Trimming took 1 base from V and 5 from J, leaving 23 bases between them. The CDR3 loop spans 19 amino acids. Germline loops: CDR1 LNHNV, CDR2 YYDKDF (reference sequence). The CDR3, as DNA: TGTGCCACCAGCAGAGTGGTCGGCAGGGGATATGTCTATACCGGGGAGCTGTTTTTT. Translation: CATSRVVGRGYVYTGELFF.

The chain has TRBV2 and TRBJ2-7; D remains unclear. Between the trimmed V and J ends, which lost 8 bases and 4 bases, there was a span of 9 bases. CDR3 size: 11 residues. Germline V gene lookup returns CDR1 SNHLY and CDR2 FYNNEI. The CDR3 sequence: CASAPLYEQYF. DNA for the CDR3: TGTGCCAGCGCGCCTCTGTACGAGCAGTACTTC.

This clone occurred once. The DNA is omitted, as the CDR3 cannot be located on it reliably, and the CDR3 follows TCRdb's listing. The gene calls are TRBV6-6 and TRBJ2-7; whether TRBD2, the table's D call, matches the DNA was not checked. The CDR3 is 11 amino acids long, termini counted. CDR1 and CDR2 (germline): MNHNY, SVGAGI (reference sequence). The CDR3 loop is CASSSSGEQYF.

The chain uses TRBV29-1 and TRBJ1-1, with D perhaps TRBD1 (5 bases). Trimming removed 6 bases from V and 5 bases from J, with 16 bases in between. Looked up from germline, CDR1 is SQVTM and CDR2 is ANQGSEA. The CDR3 loop spans 13 amino acids. CDR3 coding DNA: TGCAGCGTCGCGGGACCTGGAGGGACTGAAGCTTTCTTT. It translates to CSVAGPGGTEAFF.

The rearrangement uses TRBV5-8 and TRBJ2-7, with 8 bases identical to TRBD1. Germline V gives CDR1 SGHTS, CDR2 YDEGEE. V lost 4 bases and J lost 4; bases outside the gene matches: 22. The CDR3 sequence is 19 residues long. CDR3 protein: CASSQPPGQATPTAYEQYF. CDR3 DNA: TGTGCCAGCAGCCAACCTCCGGGACAGGCGACCCCGACCGCGTACGAGCAGTACTTC.

This clone was seen a few times. The chain carries TRBV28 and TRBJ1-3, with D uncertain. The CDR3 extends over 16 amino acids. Trimming stripped 5 bases from V and 0 bases from J, with 14 bases between. The V gene's germline CDR1 is MDHEN and CDR2 SYDVKM. This chain's CDR3 is CASSPHPVNSGNTIYF. CDR3 DNA sequence: TGTGCCAGCAGTCCCCACCCGGTCAACTCTGGAAACACCATATATTTT.

V is TRBV5-4 and J is TRBJ2-7; 10 bases are a match to TRBD2. V was pared by 3 bases and J by 5 bases, with 5 bases of the junction left unmatched. The V gene's germline CDR1 is SGHNT and CDR2 YYREEE (reference sequence). This CDR3 spans 14 amino acids. The CDR3 DNA follows: TGTGCCAGCAGCTCCGGGACTAGCGATAACGAGCAGTACTTC. Translated, it gives CASSSGTSDNEQYF.

The gene calls are TRBV7-3 and TRBJ1-2; 8 bases map to TRBD1. Germline CDR1 is SGHTA and CDR2 is FQGTGA. V shed 4 bases and J 1 base; nucleotides not matched to a gene: 2. CDR3 size: 14 residues. The CDR3 DNA reads as TGTGCCAGCAGCTCGACAGGGGATAACTATGGCTACACCTTC. Its protein is CASSSTGDNYGYTF. The full variable domain, rest sourced from reference TRBV7-3 and TRBJ1-2, is GAGVSQTPSNKVTEKGKYVELRCDPISGHTALYWYRQSLGQGPEFLIYFQGTGAADDSGLPNDRFFAVRPEGSVSTLKIQRTERGDSAVYLCASSSTGDNYGYTFGSGTRLTVV.

This chain uses TRBV27 with TRBJ2-3; 9 bases match TRBD2. Germline CDR1 and CDR2: MNHEY and SMNVEV (reference sequence). This CDR3 region has 13 residues. V dropped 8 bases and J dropped 0; count of bases not matched to a gene: 0. The CDR3 is CASGLASTDTQYF. CDR3 DNA sequence: TGTGCCAGCGGACTAGCGAGCACAGATACGCAGTATTTT.

This chain connects TRBV2 to TRBJ2-3; a possible D gene is TRBD1 (7 bases). The germline V and J ends were trimmed by 9 bases and 1 base, with 20 bases remaining between them. Germline lookup yields CDR1 SNHLY and CDR2 FYNNEI. The CDR3 is 16 amino acids. As DNA, the CDR3 is TGTGCCAGAGGGGGCGATCCGGGACTCCGCACAGATACGCAGTATTTT. Residues: CARGGDPGLRTDTQYF.

This chain joins TRBV5-6 and TRBJ2-1, with unresolved D. CDR3 length: 14 residues. V was shortened by 2 bases and J by 0 bases, with 6 bases between the two germline ends. Per germline, CDR1 SGHDT and CDR2 YYEEEE. The CDR3 DNA sequence: TGTGCCAGCAGCTTCCCGGGCTCCTACAATGAGCAGTTCTTC. Protein: CASSFPGSYNEQFF.

The V gene is TRBV2, the J gene TRBJ2-7; tentatively, D is TRBD1 (5 bases). Trimming pared 4 bases from V and 4 bases from J, leaving 11 bases between. The V gene's germline CDR1 is SNHLY and CDR2 FYNNEI. CDR3 size: 13 residues. CDR3 nucleotide sequence: TGTGCCAGCAGTGTAGGGGTACAATACGAGCAGTACTTC. Encoded protein: CASSVGVQYEQYF.

The chain uses TRBV19 and TRBJ2-1; 11 bases align to TRBD1. Germline CDR1 and CDR2: LNHDA and SQIVND (reference sequence). The CDR3 is 18 residues long. After removal of 0 bases from V and 4 bases from J, the junction contained 8 bases not matched to a gene. The CDR3 loop is CASSIDRGGTGGYNEQFF. The CDR3 bases are TGTGCCAGTAGTATAGATCGAGGCGGGACAGGGGGTTACAATGAGCAGTTCTTC.

This chain joins TRBV27 and TRBJ2-1, with 13 bases identical to TRBD2. CDR3 length equals 13 residues. In germline, CDR1 is MNHEY, CDR2 SMNVEV (reference sequence). Unmatched junction bases numbered 2, after V lost 8 bases and J lost 7 bases. CDR3 DNA sequence: TGTGCCAGCGGGACTAGCGGGGAGAATGAGCAGTTCTTC. It specifies CASGTSGENEQFF.

This clone is a singleton in its sample. The J gene is TRBJ1-1, the V gene TRBV6-5, with a tentative D call TRBD1 (6 bases). The V end was cut by 6 bases, the J end by 0 bases, with 14 bases between. The CDR3 covers 15 residues. Germline CDR1 is MNHEY and CDR2 is SVGAGI. CDR3 amino acids: CASRPGHLMNTEAFF. The CDR3 DNA reads as TGTGCCAGCAGGCCGGGACACCTCATGAACACTGAAGCTTTCTTT.

The CDR3 here is CASSLDIVGGDEQYF. The CDR3 DNA reads as TGTGCCAGCAGCTTAGATATAGTAGGAGGAGACGAGCAGTACTTC. The chain recombines TRBV7-9 with TRBJ2-7; D possibly corresponds to TRBD2 (5 bases). The CDR3 totals 15 residues. Germline V lookup: CDR1 SEHNR, CDR2 FQNEAQ (reference sequence). V was cut by 1 base and J by 5 bases, with 15 bases left in between.

V usage is TRBV28 and J usage is TRBJ1-4; 8 bases agree with TRBD1. After removal of 7 bases from V and 0 bases from J, the junction contained 7 bases not matched to a gene. Germline V CDR1 and CDR2: MDHEN, SYDVKM. This CDR3 is built from 16 residues. As DNA, the CDR3 is TGTGCCAGCACCACACAGGGGGTTGCAACTAATGAAAAACTGTTTTTT. This sequence encodes CASTTQGVATNEKLFF.

The chain carries TRBV18 and TRBJ1-4, with 9 bases aligning to TRBD1. The trim removed 0 bases at V and 7 bases at J, leaving 3 bases unmatched. CDR3 size: 15 residues. The germline CDR1 and CDR2 sequences are KGHSH and LQKENI. The CDR3 sequence is CASSPPKDRGEKLFF. CDR3 sequence (DNA): TGTGCCAGCTCACCACCGAAGGACAGGGGTGAAAAACTGTTTTTT.

The rearrangement joins TRBV9 to TRBJ2-1; 8 nucleotides align to TRBD2. The CDR3 extends over 15 amino acids. The V and J ends lost 0 bases and 7 bases, in that order; junction bases with no gene match: 6. Germline-derived CDR1 and CDR2 are SGDLS and YYNGEE. CDR3 bases: TGTGCCAGCAGCGTAGACGGGAGGGCCGGGAATGAGCAGTTCTTC. Residues: CASSVDGRAGNEQFF.

The chain links TRBV7-9 to TRBJ1-3; 7 bases map to TRBD1. The length of the CDR3 is 13 residues. Losses at the gene ends were 6 bases for V and 6 bases for J; bases not matched to a gene: 5. Germline lookup yields CDR1 SEHNR and CDR2 FQNEAQ (reference sequence). Here the CDR3 reads CASRRQGENTIYF. CDR3 in DNA: TGTGCCAGCAGACGACAGGGCGAAAACACCATATATTTT.

V gene TRBV5-4 combines with J gene TRBJ2-7; 9 positions agree with TRBD2. The CDR3 is made up of 17 amino acids. Trimming removed 0 bases from V and 2 bases from J; junction bases left unmatched: 9. In germline, CDR1 is SGHNT, CDR2 YYREEE (reference sequence). The CDR3 spells CASSLGPISGSPYEQYF. The DNA of the CDR3 is TGTGCCAGCAGCTTGGGTCCAATTAGCGGGAGCCCCTACGAGCAGTACTTC.

CDR3 amino acids: CAWSVGLGDTTDTQYF. The CDR3 DNA follows: TGTGCCTGGAGTGTAGGTCTAGGGGATACCACAGATACGCAGTATTTT. This rearrangement joins TRBV30 to TRBJ2-3, with D possibly matching TRBD1 (5 bases). This CDR3 comprises 16 residues. Trimming pared 0 bases from V and 2 bases from J, leaving 15 bases between. The V gene's germline CDR1 is GTSNPN and CDR2 SVGIG (reference sequence).

V and J are TRBV28 and TRBJ1-1, with D unresolved. This CDR3 is built from 15 residues. Germline CDR1 reads MDHEN; CDR2 reads SYDVKM. Trimming shortened V by 3 bases and J by 5 bases, and 16 bases separated the two germline ends. For the CDR3, the DNA is TGTGCCAGCAGTTTCCCTTCGAACGGGGTAACTGAAGCTTTCTTT. This gives the protein CASSFPSNGVTEAFF.

The rearrangement links TRBV10-3 to TRBJ1-5, with D possibly TRBD1 on 5 matching bases. The CDR3 contains 15 residues. The germline V gene has CDR1 ENHRY and CDR2 SYGVKD. Trimming took off 6 bases at V and 0 bases at J, with 12 bases between the two ends. The CDR3 DNA sequence: TGTGCCATCAGCCGCGACAGAGATAGCAATCAGCCCCAGCATTTT. Its translation: CAISRDRDSNQPQHF.

The chain employs TRBV5-1 and TRBJ2-1; 9 bases agree with TRBD2. V was clipped by 3 bases and J by 8 bases; unmatched bases: 6. The CDR3 is 14 amino acids. In germline, CDR1 is SGHRS, CDR2 YFSETQ. This CDR3 reads CASSSPGLADEQFF. The CDR3 DNA reads TGCGCCAGCAGCTCGCCGGGACTAGCCGATGAGCAGTTCTTC.

The rearrangement links TRBV27 to TRBJ2-1; tentative D call: TRBD2 (6 bases). The V end was cut by 5 bases, the J end by 5 bases, with 13 bases between. The germline gives CDR1 MNHEY, CDR2 SMNVEV (reference sequence). There are 14 residues in the CDR3. The CDR3 protein is CASSALARNNEQFF. The CDR3 DNA follows: TGTGCCAGCAGTGCACTAGCCAGGAACAATGAGCAGTTCTTC.

The genes are TRBV27 and TRBJ2-7, with 12 bases identical to TRBD2. The V and J ends lost 1 base and 4 bases, in that order; junction bases with no gene match: 8. CDR3 length: 17 residues. Germline values: CDR1 MNHEY, CDR2 SMNVEV (reference sequence). The CDR3 reads CASSLYLAGGPGYEQYF. CDR3 in DNA: TGTGCCAGCAGTTTATACCTAGCGGGAGGGCCGGGATACGAGCAGTACTTC.